This T cell receptor beta chain came from a study of CXCR3-negative and CXCR3-positive naive CD8 T cells. Note on this clonotype: As yet, its antigen is unknown.

The CDR3 is 13 residues long. Germline V gene data show CDR1 as SNHLY and CDR2 as FYNNEI. Study-level results: Comparison of naive cells showed more hydrophobic TRB CDR3s in CXCR3-positive than in CXCR3-negative naive cells.

TRB cDNA was prepared as libraries by UMI-labeled 5' RACE. TCRdb processed the 5' RACE reads again and assigns one entry to each CDR3 protein, with no DNA. This sample's table has about 130,000 distinct CDR3 sequences. This TCR came from a human donor in good health. Some clones in this sample may be carry-over from other donors' samples. The chain uses TRBV2 and TRBJ1-1; TCRdb gives TRBD1 as the D gene, but with no DNA this cannot be confirmed. Material: naive CXCR3+ CD8+ T cells from blood. Subset of the sample: CD45RO-CCR7+CD27+CD95- naive CD8+ T cells expressing CXCR3 (TNR3+). CDR3 in amino acids: CASGSGVGTEAFF.